The clone carrying this T cell receptor beta chain was detected many times. Its antigen remains unidentified. The sample belongs to a study of metastatic and nonmetastatic thyroid tumors. Study information: Samples came from malignant and benign thyroid patients, and repertoires were compared across blood and tumor or nodule tissue.

Thyroid surgery had not been preceded by any treatment in any patient. CDR3 length equals 17 residues. Germline V gives CDR1 ENHRY, CDR2 SYGVKD. The junction had 9 bases not matched to a gene; V was cut back by 0 bases and J by 1 base. Under the authors' procedure: In papillary thyroid cancer, a distant-metastasis classifier was built using CDR3 differences across clinicopathological groups. TCRdb re-called clones from the PCR reads using MiXCR. None of the V and J calls come from the authors' own analysis; TCRdb made them. The sample contains about 27,000 clones, roughly 15% of which appear only once. The study, taken as a whole, reports: In blood and tumor, TCR beta diversity was reportedly significantly higher in malignant thyroid tumors than in benign nodules.

The sequence was collected from a male donor with papillary thyroid cancer or a benign thyroid nodule (not recorded which). Some clones in this sample may be carry-over from other donors' samples. The sequenced sample was blood. The J gene is TRBJ2-7, the V gene TRBV10-3, with 7 bases matching TRBD2. The CDR3 region has the DNA TGTGCCATCAGTGAGTCGATGGCGGGAGTTAGGTCCTACGAGCAGTACTTC. It translates to CAISESMAGVRSYEQYF.